The 6 T cell receptor beta chains in this list originate from one sample, sequenced in a study of cytomegalovirus exposure and HLA in healthy donors. The PCR made use of 60 Vbeta and 13 Jbeta primers. Libraries were prepared by immunoSEQ multiplex PCR; TCRdb keeps only in-frame clonotypes and omits some of them. The sample holds 100,000 to 150,000 clones, 77% seen once. The sequencing sample was made of PBMCs. Receptor source: a middle-aged woman in good health and CMV-seropositive.

The rearrangement links TRBV5-4 to TRBJ2-1; D is unresolved. From germline, CDR1 is SGHNT and CDR2 YYREEE (reference sequence). Trimming took 3 bases from V and 6 from J, leaving 16 bases between them. The CDR3 spans 15 residues. Here the CDR3 reads CASSSPGSYGNEQFF. The CDR3 DNA sequence: TGTGCCAGCAGCTCCCCCGGGTCCTACGGCAATGAGCAGTTCTTC.

This chain connects TRBV29-1 to TRBJ2-7, with 9 nucleotides matching TRBD1. The CDR3 is 15 residues long. The germline V gene has CDR1 SQVTM and CDR2 ANQGSEA. J was trimmed by 0 bases and V by 5 bases; bases with no gene match: 8. The CDR3 DNA follows: TGCAGCGTTATACCCGGGACAGGGCTCTCCTACGAGCAGTACTTC. Translated: CSVIPGTGLSYEQYF.

This rearrangement joins TRBV15 to TRBJ2-7, with 8 bases that match TRBD2. The CDR3 totals 16 residues. Germline CDR1 is LNHNV and CDR2 is YYDKDF (reference sequence). Trimming at V came to 3 bases and at J to 0 bases, leaving 7 bases not matched to a gene. The DNA of the CDR3 is TGTGCCACCAGCAGTCAGACTAGCGTAACCTCCTACGAGCAGTACTTC. Its protein product is CATSSQTSVTSYEQYF.

This chain joins TRBV19 and TRBJ1-1, with TRBD1 matching over 9 bases. V was pared by 5 bases and J by 0 bases, with 13 bases of the junction left unmatched. Germline V gene sequence: CDR1 LNHDA, CDR2 SQIVND (reference sequence). The CDR3 totals 18 residues. The CDR3 loop reads CASSARPGTGSVNTEAFF. The CDR3 nucleotides are TGTGCCAGTAGTGCCCGGCCTGGGACAGGGAGCGTGAACACTGAAGCTTTCTTT.

The chain is built from TRBV5-8 and TRBJ2-1; unclear D gene. CDR3 size: 14 residues. V dropped 4 bases and J dropped 5 bases, with 13 bases sitting between them. Looked up from germline, CDR1 is SGHTS and CDR2 is YDEGEE. The CDR3 loop reads CASSLFGLHNEQFF. In DNA form, the CDR3 reads TGTGCCAGCAGCCTTTTCGGTCTACACAATGAGCAGTTCTTC.

Comment on this clone: The germline gene is not matched at one end of the junction; a read error may be the cause. The V call is TRBV9, the J call TRBJ2-7, with a weak D call TRBD1 (7 bases). Germline V CDR1 and CDR2: SGDLS, YYNGEE. This CDR3 region has 15 residues. In nucleotides, the CDR3 is TGTGCCAGCAGCGTAGGGGGGGACAGCTGCTACGTGCAGTACTTC. Its protein is CASSVGGDSCYVQYF.